The entry below gives a single T cell receptor (beta chain) sequence along with its context. Its antigen is still unknown. The data derive from a study of CD8+ T cells in alopecia areata. Study findings and constraints: Scalp clonality decreased significantly with tofacitinib, and so did expanded CD8+ clones among the top 100. Among the cells sequenced in scalp samples are also the resident alphabeta T cells of normal skin. Relative to normal scalp, lesional scalp, especially alopecia totalis/universalis, showed higher clonality.

Treatment specified: oral pan-JAK inhibitor, 5-10 mg twice daily. Both peripheral blood and punch biopsies of lesional scalp skin were obtained from patients who had alopecia areata. Germline CDR1 and CDR2: MGHDK and SYGVNS. CDR3 length equals 17 residues. Trimming removed 2 bases from V and 5 bases from J; junction bases left unmatched: 14. RNA, once extracted, was reverse transcribed into cDNA for use as the sequencing template. The method was immunoSEQ multiplex PCR; TCRdb's version includes in-frame clones alone and lacks a portion of them. The sample gives 150,000 to 200,000 clones, 60% of which show up once; 1% is in the top ten.

V gene TRBV25-1 combines with J gene TRBJ1-2, with 7 bases lining up with TRBD1. Sequences were derived from CD4+ T cells sorted from blood, sampled at week 24, from a patient treated with tofacitinib. This receptor was taken from a human donor with alopecia areata. The CDR3 region is CASSERQGQTAGYGYTF. In nucleotides, the CDR3 is TGTGCCAGCAGTGAAAGACAGGGACAAACGGCGGGTTATGGCTACACCTTC.